The 17 T cell receptor beta chains listed next were all sequenced from one sample in a study of T cells expressing NK-cell markers. Reanalyzing the 5' RACE reads, TCRdb keeps one entry per CDR3 protein, without DNA. This table lists 350,000 to 450,000 distinct CDR3 sequences. Sequencing was carried out using blood T cells: a sorted CD56 or NKG2C T cell subset, CD4+ or CD8+ T cells, or bulk PBMC T cells (not recorded which). Source of these receptors: a man aged 18-70 years in good health.

This chain joins TRBV7-8 and TRBJ2-1. Germline V lookup: CDR1 SGHVS, CDR2 FQNEAQ. CDR3 length: 15 residues. CDR3 protein: CASSQARGSVGEQFF.

J is TRBJ2-6 and V is TRBV5-1; the TRBD1 assignment by TCRdb is unverifiable without DNA. In germline, CDR1 is SGHRS, CDR2 YFSETQ. The CDR3 contains 20 residues. CDR3 residues: CASSWDPWDRGNSGANVLTF.

The gene calls are TRBV15 and TRBJ2-1; the D call of TRBD2 rests on TCRdb alone, since no DNA is present to check it. The CDR3 has 14 residues. The germline gives CDR1 LNHNV, CDR2 YYDKDF (reference sequence). The chain's CDR3 is CATSRDIGLLEQFF.

CDR3 protein: CASSQDLTATSYEQYF. The chain links TRBV4-1 to TRBJ2-7. Germline V lookup: CDR1 MGHRA, CDR2 YSYEKL. The CDR3 is made up of 16 amino acids.

V usage is TRBV11-2 and J usage is TRBJ2-7; the D call from TCRdb, TRBD2, cannot be confirmed without DNA. Germline values: CDR1 SGHAT, CDR2 FQNNGV. The CDR3 is 13 residues long. The CDR3 is CASSPQRGLEQYF.

The chain carries TRBV11-2 and TRBJ2-1; TCRdb reports TRBD2, a call that lacks DNA to check it against. Germline V CDR1 and CDR2: SGHAT, FQNNGV. The CDR3 consists of 16 residues. The CDR3 is CASGSGELSSYNEQFF. The full variable domain, completed using reference TRBV11-2 and TRBJ2-1, is EAGVAQSPRYKIIEKRQSVAFWCNPISGHATLYWYQQILGQGPKLLIQFQNNGVVDDSQLPKDRFSAERLKGVDSTLKIQPAKLEDSAVYLCASGSGELSSYNEQFFGPGTRLTVL.

This chain links TRBV3-1 with TRBJ2-5; lacking DNA, the TRBD2 call made by TCRdb goes unchecked. The germline V gene has CDR1 LGHDT and CDR2 YNNKEL (reference sequence). The CDR3 loop spans 15 amino acids. CDR3 residues: CASSDTSGVQETQYF.

The chain recombines TRBV12-3 or TRBV12-4 with TRBJ2-1; without DNA, the TCRdb call of TRBD2 cannot be checked. This CDR3 has 15 residues. CDR3 protein: CASRPSSGGAFEQFF.

V gene TRBV20-1 combines with J gene TRBJ2-5; the D call from TCRdb, TRBD1, cannot be confirmed without DNA. Germline V gene data show CDR1 as DFQATT and CDR2 as SNEGSKA (reference sequence). The CDR3 length is 14 residues. The chain's CDR3 is CSARVGRDVQTQYF.

This sequence joins TRBV12-3 or TRBV12-4 and TRBJ2-3; as DNA is missing, the TRBD1 call by TCRdb cannot be tested. This CDR3 has 16 residues. This CDR3 reads CASSFGWTGSTDTQYF.

The chain uses TRBV6-2 or TRBV6-3 and TRBJ2-3; TCRdb indicates TRBD1, and absent DNA this call remains unverified. The CDR3 is 15 residues long. Germline CDR1 and CDR2: MNHEY and SVGEGT. CDR3 amino acids: CASSLPPADTDTQYF.

The rearrangement uses TRBV20-1 and TRBJ2-2; lacking DNA, the TRBD1 call made by TCRdb goes unchecked. CDR3 size: 15 residues. Germline V gene data show CDR1 as DFQATT and CDR2 as SNEGSKA (reference sequence). CDR3 protein: CSAPGGQGFRGELFF.

The rearrangement links TRBV18 to TRBJ1-2. The germline CDR1 and CDR2 sequences are KGHSH and LQKENI. CDR3 size: 13 residues. CDR3 residues: CASSPFPRDGYTF.

The rearrangement links TRBV25-1 to TRBJ1-6; TCRdb designates TRBD1, a call that cannot be tested without DNA. This CDR3 spans 16 amino acids. The V gene's germline CDR1 is MGHDK and CDR2 SYGVNS. Here the CDR3 reads CASTSSDRGQRSPLHF.

The rearrangement links TRBV9 to TRBJ1-6. The germline V gene encodes CDR1 SGDLS and CDR2 YYNGEE. The CDR3 contains 13 residues. The CDR3 loop reads CASSAVDFSPLHF.

The rearrangement uses TRBV5-1 and TRBJ1-1. Germline V gene lookup returns CDR1 SGHRS and CDR2 YFSETQ. The CDR3 is 16 residues long. This CDR3 reads CASSLASRTVGTEAFF.

The chain joins TRBV6-6 to TRBJ1-1. Germline CDR1 MNHNY, CDR2 SVGAGI (reference sequence). The CDR3 consists of 12 residues. The CDR3 reads CASLHPNTEAFF.